The 15 T cell receptor beta chains presented below share a single source sample, sequenced in a study of molecular identifiers for immune sequencing clone quantification. TCRdb re-called the PCR reads with MiXCR, one entry per CDR3 protein. The data show about 640,000 distinct CDR3 sequences, around 20% seen once. The sample consisted of naive CD8+ T cells from blood, with Jurkat cell RNA spiked in. Subset in this sample: FACS-sorted CD8+CD4-CCR7+CD45RA+ naive T cells. The receptors were sampled from a human donor in good health. Some libraries in this study had Jurkat cell RNA spiked in.

This clonotype was seen just once. Just one base apart from a much larger clone, this may be a read error. The rearrangement links TRBV25-1 to TRBJ1-1; possible D gene TRBD1, 6 bases. The V gene's germline CDR1 is MGHDK and CDR2 SYGVNS. The CDR3 loop spans 13 amino acids. Trimming cost V 10 bases and J 2 bases, with 14 bases left between them. The CDR3: CANTQGLNTEAFF. CDR3 sequence (DNA): TGTGCCAACACACAGGGCTTAAACACTGAAGCTTTCTTT. The whole variable domain, remainder taken from reference TRBV25-1 and TRBJ1-1, is EADIYQTPRYLVIGTGKKITLECSQTMGHDKMYWYQQDPGMELHLIHYSYGVNSTEKGDLSSESTVSRIRTEHFPLTLESARPSHTSQYLCANTQGLNTEAFFGQGTRLTVV.

The gene calls are TRBV9 and TRBJ2-7; maybe TRBD2 (6 bases). The CDR3 has 14 amino acids. V lost 3 bases to trimming and J lost 3 bases, with 13 bases between them. Germline V gives CDR1 SGDLS, CDR2 YYNGEE. In nucleotides, the CDR3 is TGTGCCAGCAGCGGTTCCAGCGGGCACTACGAGCAGTACTTC. Protein product: CASSGSSGHYEQYF.

There are many counts of this clonotype. The genes are TRBV7-9 and TRBJ2-3, with TRBD2 matching over 11 bases. Germline values: CDR1 SEHNR, CDR2 FQNEAQ (reference sequence). Trimming took 4 bases from V and 2 from J; bases not matched to a gene: 11. There are 18 residues in the CDR3. Written as DNA, the CDR3 is TGTGCCAGCAGCTGGGGGGACACGGGACTAGCGGTCACAGATACGCAGTATTTT. Translated, it gives CASSWGDTGLAVTDTQYF.

This clonotype was seen many times. The chain uses TRBV30 and TRBJ2-7; no clear D gene. The CDR3 runs to 11 residues. From germline, CDR1 is GTSNPN and CDR2 SVGIG (reference sequence). V lost 2 bases to trimming and J lost 7 bases, with 9 bases between them. CDR3 DNA: TGTGCCTGGAGTCAAGGCGGAGAGCAGTACTTC. Its protein product is CAWSQGGEQYF. The complete variable domain, with remaining parts taken from reference TRBV30 and TRBJ2-7, reads SQTIHQWPATLVQPVGSPLSLECTVEGTSNPNLYWYRQAAGRGLQLLFYSVGIGQISSEVPQNLSASRPQDRQFILSSKKLLLSDSGFYLCAWSQGGEQYFGPGTRLTVT.

A note on this clonotype: A read error is possible here, since a much larger clone lies one base away. V usage is TRBV6-2 or TRBV6-3 and J usage is TRBJ2-7; weak D call: TRBD2 (5 bases). Looked up from germline, CDR1 is MNHEY and CDR2 is SVGEGT. The CDR3 spans 14 residues. The CDR3 DNA reads TGTGCCAGCAGACCGGGAATGGTACTATACGAGCAGTCCTTC. Its protein is CASRPGMVLYEQSF.

This clonotype was counted many times. The rearrangement links TRBV12-3 or TRBV12-4 to TRBJ2-3; D is possibly TRBD2 (6 bases). This CDR3 has 20 residues. V lost 3 bases and J 4 bases, leaving 29 bases between the germline ends. The CDR3 region has the DNA TGTGCCAGCAGTTTTGAGGGTGTGATCGAGGCGGGACGGGGTCCAGATACGCAGTATTTT. Residues: CASSFEGVIEAGRGPDTQYF.

This clonotype was recorded at least ten times. V gene TRBV30 combines with J gene TRBJ2-5; D gene uncertain. Germline CDR1 reads GTSNPN; CDR2 reads SVGIG (reference sequence). The CDR3 runs to 12 residues. With 0 bases removed from V and 5 bases from J, the gap between germline ends came to 7 bases. CDR3 in amino acids: CAWSVLSETQYF. The DNA of the CDR3 is TGTGCCTGGAGTGTCTTGTCCGAGACCCAGTACTTC. Full variable domain (outside the CDR3, taken from reference TRBV30 and TRBJ2-5): SQTIHQWPATLVQPVGSPLSLECTVEGTSNPNLYWYRQAAGRGLQLLFYSVGIGQISSEVPQNLSASRPQDRQFILSSKKLLLSDSGFYLCAWSVLSETQYFGPGTRLLVL.

The genes are TRBV30 and TRBJ2-7; D may be TRBD1 (5 bases). Germline loops: CDR1 GTSNPN, CDR2 SVGIG (reference sequence). V lost 2 bases to trimming and J lost 4 bases, with 9 bases between them. This CDR3 is built from 12 residues. The CDR3 DNA reads as TGTGCCTGGAGTTCGACAGATTACGAGCAGTACTTC. Amino acids: CAWSSTDYEQYF.

At least ten counts were recorded for this clonotype. The CDR3 region is CASSVSGAYVSPYEQYF. The CDR3, as DNA: TGTGCCAGCAGTGTTTCAGGGGCCTACGTAAGTCCCTACGAGCAGTACTTC. The chain has TRBV2 and TRBJ2-7, with D tentatively TRBD1 (6 bases). The CDR3 is made up of 17 amino acids. The V gene's germline CDR1 is SNHLY and CDR2 FYNNEI. V lost 4 bases and J 2 bases, leaving 21 bases between the germline ends.

This clonotype was counted ten times or more. The chain carries TRBV7-6 and TRBJ1-5; no firm D call. The V end lost 0 bases, the J end lost 2 bases, and 8 bases lay between the germline ends. Germline values: CDR1 SGHVS, CDR2 FNYEAQ. The CDR3 runs to 15 residues. CDR3 residues: CASSLAPDGNQPQHF. The CDR3 region has the DNA TGTGCCAGCAGCTTAGCGCCTGATGGCAATCAGCCCCAGCATTTT.

This clonotype came up many times. The genes are TRBV11-2 and TRBJ2-1; 8 bases align to TRBD2. The germline V gene encodes CDR1 SGHAT and CDR2 FQNNGV. V lost 2 bases, J lost 5 bases, and 14 bases stayed unmatched. The CDR3 length is 18 residues. The CDR3 loop reads CASSLFFPPGRGDNEQFF. The DNA of the CDR3 is TGTGCCAGCAGCTTATTCTTTCCCCCCGGGAGGGGAGACAATGAGCAGTTCTTC.

This clonotype was observed at least ten times. The chain links TRBV30 to TRBJ1-5; D might be TRBD1 (6 bases). This CDR3 is built from 14 residues. Germline lookup yields CDR1 GTSNPN and CDR2 SVGIG (reference sequence). Deletions cut 3 bases from V and 4 bases from J, with 13 bases between. CDR3 residues: CAWSDGTPNQPQHF. The CDR3 DNA reads as TGTGCCTGGAGCGACGGGACACCTAATCAGCCCCAGCATTTT. The full variable domain, completed using reference TRBV30 and TRBJ1-5, is SQTIHQWPATLVQPVGSPLSLECTVEGTSNPNLYWYRQAAGRGLQLLFYSVGIGQISSEVPQNLSASRPQDRQFILSSKKLLLSDSGFYLCAWSDGTPNQPQHFGDGTRLSIL.

The V call is TRBV4-1, the J call TRBJ1-3, with TRBD1 matching over 10 bases. The ends lost 1 base at V and 8 bases at J; junction bases unmatched: 5. CDR3 size: 15 residues. Germline lookup yields CDR1 MGHRA and CDR2 YSYEKL. This CDR3 reads CASSQAGTGEYTIYF. The CDR3, as DNA: TGCGCCAGCAGCCAAGCCGGGACAGGGGAGTACACCATATATTTT.

This clonotype was observed at least ten times. The chain links TRBV11-2 to TRBJ2-3; D may be TRBD1 (5 bases). This CDR3 comprises 13 residues. Trimming removed 6 bases at V and 5 bases at J, with 12 bases between. CDR1 and CDR2 (germline): SGHAT, FQNNGV. The DNA of the CDR3 is TGTGCCAGCAGACCGACAGTCCAAGATACGCAGTATTTT. This translates into CASRPTVQDTQYF.

This clonotype was observed many times. The chain carries TRBV5-1 and TRBJ2-3; D is possibly TRBD1 (5 bases). The CDR3 is 15 residues long. Germline CDR1 and CDR2: SGHRS and YFSETQ. V was shortened by 0 bases and J by 3 bases, with 11 bases between the two germline ends. CDR3 sequence reads: CASSLAGIETDTQYF. The CDR3, as DNA: TGCGCCAGCAGCTTGGCAGGGATAGAAACAGATACGCAGTATTTT.